These 8 T cell receptor beta chains were sequenced from one sample in a study of identical twins (dated by TCRdb to the mid-2010s). Library method: 5' RACE. These reads were obtained on an Illumina HiSeq 2000. TCRdb passed the public sequencing reads through fastp at Q25 and MiXCR, retaining productive beta sequences. Each CDR3 protein appears once, grouped with its most common genes and DNA. This sample comprises hundreds of thousands of distinct CDR3 sequences, less than 10% of them detected only once. Of the sample, approximately 0.96% is held by the ten largest clones. A further study also used this sample, focusing on yellow fever vaccine responses in identical twins.

Material for sequencing was PBMCs. These receptors all come from a woman between 18 and 30 years old in good health.

Many counts were recorded for this clonotype. The chain uses TRBV12-3 or TRBV12-4 and TRBJ2-3; D unresolved. The CDR3 is 13 amino acids. The V and J ends lost 6 bases and 0 bases respectively, with 7 bases between them. CDR3 coding DNA: TGTGCCAGCAGCAAATACAGCACAGATACGCAGTATTTT. It encodes CASSKYSTDTQYF.

This chain links TRBV6-5 with TRBJ2-2, with D uncertain. Germline values: CDR1 MNHEY, CDR2 SVGAGI. This CDR3 is 12 amino acids long. The V end lost 2 bases, the J end lost 6 bases, and 4 bases lay between the germline ends. CDR3 in amino acids: CASSYEAGELFF. CDR3 nucleotides: TGTGCCAGCAGTTACGAGGCCGGGGAGCTGTTTTTT.

The chain employs TRBV6-5 and TRBJ2-7, with TRBD1 matching 7 bases. The CDR3 has 15 amino acids. V gave up 4 bases and J gave up 4 bases; unmatched junction bases: 10. The germline V gene encodes CDR1 MNHEY and CDR2 SVGAGI. Here the CDR3 reads CASSSPDRVGYEQYF. In nucleotides, the CDR3 is TGTGCCAGCAGTTCACCCGACAGGGTTGGGTACGAGCAGTACTTC.

This clonotype has a count of ten or more. This chain connects TRBV29-1 to TRBJ1-1, with D uncertain. V gave up 1 base and J gave up 4 bases, with 10 bases separating them. Germline CDR1 is SQVTM and CDR2 is ANQGSEA. The CDR3 sequence is 13 residues long. The CDR3 spells CSVEVAAGTEAFF. As DNA, the CDR3 is TGCAGCGTTGAAGTGGCAGCGGGCACTGAAGCTTTCTTT. The variable domain in full, completed from reference TRBV29-1 and TRBJ1-1, reads SAVISQKPSRDICQRGTSLTIQCQVDSQVTMMFWYRQQPGQSLTLIATANQGSEATYESGFVIDKFPISRPNLTFSTLTVSNMSPEDSSIYLCSVEVAAGTEAFFGQGTRLTVV.

The table lists this clonotype with a few counts. This chain uses TRBV3-1 with TRBJ2-3, with 7 positions matching TRBD1. Germline V CDR1 and CDR2: LGHDT, YNNKEL (reference sequence). CDR3 size: 15 residues. V shed 4 bases, J shed 6 bases, and the junction held 10 bases outside the gene matches. In nucleotides, the CDR3 is TGTGCCAGCAGCCGAAGAGCCGGGACAGTTGATACGCAGTATTTT. Its translation: CASSRRAGTVDTQYF.

This clonotype was counted between two and nine times. The rearrangement links TRBV11-1 to TRBJ2-1; 10 bases are a match to TRBD2. The CDR3 consists of 20 residues. Germline lookup yields CDR1 SGHAT and CDR2 FQDESV (reference sequence). The V gene end was trimmed by 5 bases and the J gene end by 0 bases; junction bases not matched to a gene: 16. As DNA, the CDR3 is TGTGCCAGCAGCCTCTGGGGGTCCGGGACTAGCGATGGCTCCTACAATGAGCAGTTCTTC. Residues: CASSLWGSGTSDGSYNEQFF.

This clonotype was observed at least ten times. This chain links TRBV12-3 or TRBV12-4 with TRBJ2-2; a possible D gene is TRBD2 (7 bases). The ends were cut back, 3 bases at V and 6 bases at J, with 14 bases in the middle. CDR3 size: 15 residues. CDR3 region: CASSFGGASPGELFF. The CDR3 nucleotides are TGTGCCAGCAGTTTTGGGGGGGCAAGCCCCGGGGAGCTGTTTTTT.

The rearrangement links TRBV7-6 to TRBJ2-1; 10 nucleotides line up with TRBD1. Unmatched junction bases numbered 7, after V lost 1 base and J lost 1 base. Germline V lookup: CDR1 SGHVS, CDR2 FNYEAQ. The CDR3 runs to 18 residues. As DNA, the CDR3 is TGTGCCAGCAGCTTAGGTAGGCCGGGACAGGGGTCCTACAATGAGCAGTTCTTC. Translation: CASSLGRPGQGSYNEQFF.